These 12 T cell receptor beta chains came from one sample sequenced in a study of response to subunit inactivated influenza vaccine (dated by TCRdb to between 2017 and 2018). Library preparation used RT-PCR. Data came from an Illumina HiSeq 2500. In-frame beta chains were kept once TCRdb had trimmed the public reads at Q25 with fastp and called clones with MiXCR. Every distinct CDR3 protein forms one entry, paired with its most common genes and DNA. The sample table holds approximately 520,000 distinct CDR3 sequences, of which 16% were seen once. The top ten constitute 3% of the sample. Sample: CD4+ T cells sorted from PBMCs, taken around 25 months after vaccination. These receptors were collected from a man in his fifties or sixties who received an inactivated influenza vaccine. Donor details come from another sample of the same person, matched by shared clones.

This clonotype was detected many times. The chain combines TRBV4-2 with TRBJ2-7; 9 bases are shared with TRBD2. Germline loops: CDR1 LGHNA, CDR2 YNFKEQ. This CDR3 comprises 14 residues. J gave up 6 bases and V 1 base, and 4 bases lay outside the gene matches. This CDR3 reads CASSQVGTSIEQYF. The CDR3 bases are TGTGCCAGCAGCCAAGTTGGGACTAGCATCGAGCAGTACTTC.

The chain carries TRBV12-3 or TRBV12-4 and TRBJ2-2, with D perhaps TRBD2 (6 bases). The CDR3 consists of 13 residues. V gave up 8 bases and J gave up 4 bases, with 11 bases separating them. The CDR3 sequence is CASRLGATGELFF. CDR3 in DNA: TGTGCCAGCCGACTAGGCGCCACCGGGGAGCTGTTTTTT.

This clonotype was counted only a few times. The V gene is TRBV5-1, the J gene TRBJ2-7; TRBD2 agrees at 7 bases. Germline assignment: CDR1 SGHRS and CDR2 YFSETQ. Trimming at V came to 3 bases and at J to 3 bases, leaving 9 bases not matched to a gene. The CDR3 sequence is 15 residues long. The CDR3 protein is CASSSGLVGFYEQYF. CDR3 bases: TGCGCCAGCAGCTCCGGACTAGTCGGATTCTACGAGCAGTACTTC.

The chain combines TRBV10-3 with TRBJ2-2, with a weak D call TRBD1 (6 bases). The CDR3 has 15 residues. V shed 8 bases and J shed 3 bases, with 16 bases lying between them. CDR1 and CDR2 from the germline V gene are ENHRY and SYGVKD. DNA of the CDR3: TGTGCCATCTATCCCGGGACAAAGGACACCGGGGAGCTGTTTTTT. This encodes CAIYPGTKDTGELFF.

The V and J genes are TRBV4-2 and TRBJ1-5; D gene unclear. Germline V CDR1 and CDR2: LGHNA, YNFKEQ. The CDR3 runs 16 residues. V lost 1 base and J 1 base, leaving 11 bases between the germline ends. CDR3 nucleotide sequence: TGTGCCAGCAGCCAAGTAAATTCAGCCAGCAATCAGCCCCAGCATTTT. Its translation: CASSQVNSASNQPQHF.

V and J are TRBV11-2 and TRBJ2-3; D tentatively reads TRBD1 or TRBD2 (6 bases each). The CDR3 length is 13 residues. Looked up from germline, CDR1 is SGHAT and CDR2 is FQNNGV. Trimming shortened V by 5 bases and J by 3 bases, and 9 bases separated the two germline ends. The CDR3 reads CASSRGATDTQYF. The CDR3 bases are TGTGCCAGCAGCAGGGGGGCAACAGATACGCAGTATTTT.

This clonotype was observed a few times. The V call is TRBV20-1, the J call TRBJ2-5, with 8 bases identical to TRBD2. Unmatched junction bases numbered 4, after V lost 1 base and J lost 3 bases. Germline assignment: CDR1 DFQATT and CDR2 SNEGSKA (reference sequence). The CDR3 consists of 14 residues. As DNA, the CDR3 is TGCAGTGCTAGAGTTAGCGGGATTAAAGAGACCCAGTACTTC. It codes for CSARVSGIKETQYF.

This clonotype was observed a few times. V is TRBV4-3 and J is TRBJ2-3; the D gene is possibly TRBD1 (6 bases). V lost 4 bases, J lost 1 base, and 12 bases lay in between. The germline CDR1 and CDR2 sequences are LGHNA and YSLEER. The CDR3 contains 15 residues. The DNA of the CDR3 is TGCGCCAGCAGCCCCCAGGGGTACGGCACAGATACGCAGTATTTT. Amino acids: CASSPQGYGTDTQYF.

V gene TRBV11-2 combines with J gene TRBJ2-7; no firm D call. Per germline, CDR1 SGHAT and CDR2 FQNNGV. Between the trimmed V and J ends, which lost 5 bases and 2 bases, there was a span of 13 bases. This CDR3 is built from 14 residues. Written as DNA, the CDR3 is TGTGCCAGCAGCCCTCATCTGGCTGCCTACGAGCAGTACTTC. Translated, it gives CASSPHLAAYEQYF.

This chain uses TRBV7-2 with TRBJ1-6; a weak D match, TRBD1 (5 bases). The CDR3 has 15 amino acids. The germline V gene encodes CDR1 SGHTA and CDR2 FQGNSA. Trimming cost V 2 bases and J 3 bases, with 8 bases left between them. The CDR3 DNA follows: TGTGCCAGCAGCTTAAGGGGCGTCTATAATTCACCCCTCCACTTT. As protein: CASSLRGVYNSPLHF.

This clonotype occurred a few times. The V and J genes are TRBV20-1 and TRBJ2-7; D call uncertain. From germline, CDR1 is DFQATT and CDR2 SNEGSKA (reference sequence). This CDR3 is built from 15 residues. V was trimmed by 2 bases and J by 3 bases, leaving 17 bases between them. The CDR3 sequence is CSARRWSREVYEQYF. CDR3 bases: TGCAGTGCTAGAAGATGGTCAAGAGAGGTCTACGAGCAGTACTTC.

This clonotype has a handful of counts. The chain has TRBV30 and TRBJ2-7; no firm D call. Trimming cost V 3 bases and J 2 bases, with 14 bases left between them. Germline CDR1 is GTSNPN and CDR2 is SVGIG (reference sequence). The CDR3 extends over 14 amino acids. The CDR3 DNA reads TGTGCCTGGAGGCAAGGCTTTTTTACCTACGAGCAGTACTTC. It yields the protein CAWRQGFFTYEQYF.